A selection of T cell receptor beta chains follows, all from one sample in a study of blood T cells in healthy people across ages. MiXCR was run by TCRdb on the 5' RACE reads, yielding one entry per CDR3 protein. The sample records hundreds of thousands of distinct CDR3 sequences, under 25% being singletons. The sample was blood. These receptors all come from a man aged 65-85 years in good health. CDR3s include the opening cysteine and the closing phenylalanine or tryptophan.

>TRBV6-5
CASSGYSNQPQHF
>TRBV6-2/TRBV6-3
CASSYLAGPYEQYF
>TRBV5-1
CASSSGSTGGTNEKLFF
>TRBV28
CASVREDTQYF
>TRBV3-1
CASSQGQGLSGANVLTF
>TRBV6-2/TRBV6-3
CVSSFRAQKNIQYF
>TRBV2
CASSDPGGAKNIQYF
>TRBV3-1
CASSQVQDYSPLHF
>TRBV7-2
CASSQSRTGNYEQYF
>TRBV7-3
CASSLSGSTDEQFF
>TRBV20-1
CSARDLGGGDSYNSPLHF
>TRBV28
CASIPSGRNDEQFF
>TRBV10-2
CASSEKNTEAFF
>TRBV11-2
CASSLDGAGLAVNEQFF
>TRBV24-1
CATSDHPRQGVTEAFF